A selection of T cell receptor beta chains follows, all from one sample in a study of blood T cell repertoires in COVID-19. Data came from immunoSEQ multiplex PCR; TCRdb stores just in-frame clones and leaves some out. This repertoire shows around 150,000 clones, roughly 72% found once; its top ten account for approximately 3.7%. Sequenced material: peripheral blood. These receptors were obtained from a woman older than 75 with acute or convalescent COVID-19. Each CDR3 is given with its conserved first and last residue. A D gene is named only where the DNA matches it firmly. For some rows the clone size is stated as once, few or many, or as a class when expanded; others skip it.

abundance | len | d_gene | j_gene | v_gene | CDR3aa | CDR3nt
- | 17 | TRBD1 | TRBJ1-5 | TRBV19 | CASTPENDRASDQPQHF | TGTGCCAGTACCCCCGAGAATGACAGGGCCTCGGATCAGCCCCAGCATTTT
- | 14 | - | TRBJ1-6 | TRBV5-6 | CASSLVQNNSPLHF | TGTGCCAGCAGCTTGGTACAGAATAATTCACCCCTCCACTTT
once | 11 | - | TRBJ1-2 | TRBV6-2/TRBV6-3 | CASSSRDMFNF | TGTGCCAGCAGCAGCCGGGACATGTTTAACTTC
- | 17 | TRBD1 | TRBJ1-6 | TRBV7-8 | CASRPGGRIIFSSPLHF | TGTGCCAGCAGACCAGGGGGCAGAATCATATTTAGTTCACCCCTCCACTTT
- | 15 | - | TRBJ2-7 | TRBV19 | CASSIQATTSYEQYF | TGTGCCAGTAGTATTCAGGCCACCACCTCCTACGAGCAGTACTTC
- | 15 | - | TRBJ2-7 | TRBV14 | CASSQDRAGLYEQYF | TGTGCCAGCAGCCAAGACAGGGCGGGACTCTACGAGCAGTACTTC
once | 15 | TRBD1 | TRBJ1-2 | TRBV19 | CASSPGRDRNYGYTF | TGTGCCAGTAGTCCCGGAAGGGACAGAAACTATGGCTACACCTTC
- | 11 | - | TRBJ1-1 | TRBV18 | CASTGDAEAFF | TGTGCCAGTACGGGGGACGCTGAAGCTTTCTTT
- | 13 | - | TRBJ2-7 | TRBV7-3 | CASSPSSGYEQYF | TGTGCCAGCAGCCCCAGTAGCGGCTACGAGCAGTACTTC
many | 14 | TRBD2 | TRBJ2-7 | TRBV3-1/TRBV3-2 | CASSQFLAGREQYF | TGTGCCAGCAGCCAATTCCTAGCGGGACGGGAGCAGTACTTC
- | 17 | TRBD2 | TRBJ2-3 | TRBV18 | CASSPTKGLAGADTQYF | TGTGCCAGCTCACCAACCAAAGGACTAGCGGGGGCAGATACGCAGTATTTT
- | 16 | TRBD1 | TRBJ1-2 | TRBV19 | CASSIARPGQNYGYTF | TGTGCCAGTAGTATAGCCCGACCGGGACAGAACTATGGCTACACCTTC
- | 15 | - | TRBJ1-6 | TRBV11-2 | CASSLNWEGDSPLHF | TGTGCCAGCAGCTTGAACTGGGAGGGAGACTCACCCCTCCACTTT
- | 13 | - | TRBJ1-1 | TRBV12-3/TRBV12-4 | CASRDGQNTEAFF | TGTGCCAGCAGGGACGGACAGAACACTGAAGCTTTCTTT
- | 17 | TRBD2 | TRBJ2-1 | TRBV2 | CASSAGTSGRRGDEQFF | TGTGCCAGCAGTGCCGGGACTAGCGGGAGGCGAGGGGATGAGCAGTTCTTC
- | 11 | - | TRBJ2-5 | TRBV29-1 | CSVPSGETQYF | TGCAGCGTCCCGAGCGGGGAGACCCAGTACTTC
- | 15 | - | TRBJ2-2 | TRBV18 | CASSPSQANTGELFF | TGTGCCAGCTCACCATCGCAGGCGAACACCGGGGAGCTGTTTTTT
few | 16 | TRBD2 | TRBJ2-7 | TRBV14 | CASSPLGSGSAYEQYF | TGTGCCAGCAGCCCTCTAGGTAGCGGGAGCGCCTACGAGCAGTACTTC
medium-sized | 14 | - | TRBJ1-2 | TRBV2 | CASTESTETGGYTF | TGTGCCAGCACCGAATCCACGGAAACGGGTGGCTACACCTTC
- | 12 | - | TRBJ1-2 | TRBV24-1 | CATSAPGYGYTF | TGTGCCACCAGTGCGCCGGGCTATGGCTACACCTTC
- | 14 | - | TRBJ1-1 | TRBV2 | CASSNRIQGTEAFF | TGTGCCAGCAGTAACAGGATACAAGGAACTGAAGCTTTCTTT
few | 16 | - | TRBJ1-3 | TRBV7-9 | CASSPDSSSSGNTIYF | TGTGCCAGCAGCCCGGACAGCTCGTCCTCTGGAAACACCATATATTTT
- | 16 | - | TRBJ2-4 | TRBV14 | CASSPHAGVAKNIQYF | TGTGCCAGCAGCCCCCACGCCGGGGTAGCCAAAAACATTCAGTACTTC
- | 14 | - | TRBJ1-4 | TRBV5-6 | CASSYDRVNEKLFF | TGTGCCAGCAGCTACGACAGAGTTAATGAAAAACTGTTTTTT
- | 12 | - | TRBJ2-5 | TRBV14 | CASSLGLSTQYF | TGTGCCAGCAGCCTCGGTCTAAGTACCCAGTACTTC
- | 15 | - | TRBJ1-6 | TRBV6-1 | CASSEVDSYNSPLHF | TGTGCCAGCAGTGAGGTAGACTCCTATAATTCACCCCTCCACTTT
few | 16 | TRBD1 | TRBJ2-2 | TRBV7-8 | CASSSGGSWNTGELFF | TGTGCCAGCAGCTCAGGGGGCAGTTGGAACACCGGGGAGCTGTTTTTT
- | 13 | - | TRBJ1-2 | TRBV19 | CASSPGLAYGYTF | TGTGCCAGTAGCCCTGGCTTGGCCTATGGCTACACCTTC
- | 12 | - | TRBJ1-4 | TRBV27 | CASSSRGEKLFF | TGTGCCAGCAGTTCCAGAGGGGAAAAACTGTTTTTT
- | 15 | TRBD1 | TRBJ1-5 | TRBV5-8 | CASSTHAGGDQPQHF | TGTGCCAGCAGCACCCACGCAGGGGGCGATCAGCCCCAGCATTTT
once | 14 | TRBD1 | TRBJ1-5 | TRBV27 | CASRKTGGGQPQHF | TGTGCCAGCAGGAAGACAGGGGGCGGTCAGCCCCAGCATTTT
- | 15 | - | TRBJ2-2 | TRBV5-1 | CASSSGLSNTGELFF | TGCGCCAGCAGCTCGGGACTCTCGAACACCGGGGAGCTGTTTTTT
- | 19 | TRBD1 | TRBJ2-6 | TRBV5-6 | CASSMGQGAGNSGANVLTF | TGTGCCAGCAGCATGGGACAGGGGGCTGGGAACTCTGGGGCCAACGTCCTGACTTTC
- | 15 | TRBD1 | TRBJ1-1 | TRBV11-3 | CASSLGTGRLTEAFF | TGTGCCAGCAGCTTAGGGACAGGGCGACTAACTGAAGCTTTCTTT
- | 14 | - | TRBJ2-7 | TRBV19 | CASSIVAGSYEQYF | TGTGCCAGTAGTATAGTAGCCGGGTCCTACGAGCAGTACTTC
- | 14 | TRBD1 | TRBJ2-7 | TRBV4-3 | CASSQGDRGGEQYF | TGCGCCAGCAGCCAAGGGGACAGGGGCGGCGAGCAGTACTTC
- | 17 | TRBD2 | TRBJ2-3 | TRBV9 | CASSVGGSGAITDTQYF | TGTGCCAGCAGCGTAGGGGGTAGCGGGGCCATCACAGATACGCAGTATTTT
- | 14 | - | TRBJ1-2 | TRBV7-9 | CASSPPSGGYGYTF | TGTGCCAGCAGCCCCCCTTCGGGGGGCTATGGCTACACCTTC
- | 14 | - | TRBJ1-2 | TRBV6-5 | CASSSGLTFNGYTF | TGTGCCAGCAGCTCGGGACTGACGTTCAATGGCTACACCTTC
- | 12 | - | TRBJ2-1 | TRBV3-1/TRBV3-2 | CATQPRTGEQFF | TGTGCCACCCAGCCAAGAACGGGAGAGCAGTTCTTC
few | 14 | TRBD1 | TRBJ1-1 | TRBV6-5 | CASSYAGGNTEAFF | TGTGCCAGCAGTTATGCAGGGGGGAACACTGAAGCTTTCTTT
- | 12 | - | TRBJ2-7 | TRBV19 | CASSNRPYEQYF | TGTGCCAGTTCTAACAGGCCCTACGAGCAGTACTTC
few | 16 | TRBD2 | TRBJ2-1 | TRBV18 | CASSPRTSGRGNEQFF | TGTGCCAGCTCACCACGGACTAGCGGGAGGGGTAATGAGCAGTTCTTC
- | 13 | - | TRBJ2-2 | TRBV29-1 | CSVGTAFTGELFF | TGCAGCGTTGGCACAGCTTTCACCGGGGAGCTGTTTTTT
- | 14 | - | TRBJ1-1 | TRBV6-1 | CASTRGSMNTEAFF | TGTGCCAGCACAAGGGGGTCCATGAACACTGAAGCTTTCTTT
- | 14 | - | TRBJ1-1 | TRBV6-6 | CASSYPELDTEAFF | TGTGCCAGCAGTTACCCGGAGCTGGACACTGAAGCTTTCTTT
- | 15 | TRBD1 | TRBJ1-5 | TRBV7-6 | CASSLGQGGFQPQHF | TGTGCCAGCAGCCTGGGACAGGGTGGTTTTCAGCCCCAGCATTTT
few | 15 | - | TRBJ1-3 | TRBV25-1 | CASSAEGPRGNTIYF | TGTGCCAGCAGTGCAGAGGGCCCCAGGGGAAACACCATATATTTT
- | 15 | - | TRBJ1-2 | TRBV16 | CASSLADSPNYGYTF | TGTGCCAGCAGCCTCGCCGACAGTCCTAACTATGGCTACACCTTC
few | 14 | - | TRBJ1-2 | TRBV7-9 | CASSLGQKNYGYTF | TGTGCCAGCAGCTTAGGACAAAAAAACTATGGCTACACCTTC
- | 15 | - | TRBJ1-1 | TRBV6-2/TRBV6-3 | CASSYGPSMNTEAFF | TGTGCCAGCAGTTACGGGCCCTCAATGAACACTGAAGCTTTCTTT
few | 15 | TRBD2 | TRBJ2-5 | TRBV7-7 | CASSLGLAGTETQYF | TGTGCCAGCAGCTTAGGACTAGCGGGAACTGAGACCCAGTACTTC
- | 11 | - | TRBJ2-3 | TRBV6-5 | CASSSSDTQYF | TGTGCCAGCAGTTCCTCAGATACGCAGTATTTT
- | 12 | - | TRBJ1-2 | TRBV12-3/TRBV12-4 | CASSSSGYGYTF | TGTGCCAGCAGTTCCTCCGGCTATGGCTACACCTTC